A single sample gave rise to the 12 T cell receptor beta chains below, sequenced in a study of T cell responses to AZD1222 COVID-19 vaccine. Libraries were prepared by immunoSEQ multiplex PCR; TCRdb keeps only in-frame clonotypes and omits some of them. Among under 140,000 clones listed, roughly 92% were seen once. The sequencing here drew on peripheral blood, taken 28 days after the second AZD1222 dose. The receptor source for this set is an adult who received the AZD1222 COVID-19 vaccine.

The chain recombines TRBV4-3 with TRBJ2-6, with TRBD2 identical over 8 bases. The CDR3 is 18 residues long. The J segment lost 0 bases and the V segment lost 4 bases, leaving 8 bases of the junction unmatched. Germline loops: CDR1 LGHNA, CDR2 YSLEER. CDR3 nucleotides: TGCGCCAGCAGCCTTAACGGGGGGGGTAACTCTGGGGCCAACGTCCTGACTTTC. It yields the protein CASSLNGGGNSGANVLTF.

This chain uses TRBV5-4 with TRBJ1-1, with no clear D. CDR1 and CDR2 (germline): SGHNT, YYREEE (reference sequence). The V and J ends lost 4 bases and 6 bases respectively, with 16 bases between them. This CDR3 has 14 amino acids. CDR3 in DNA: TGTGCCAGCAGCCCAGAAAGAGACAAGGCTGAAGCTTTCTTT. As protein: CASSPERDKAEAFF.

The chain has TRBV7-2 and TRBJ1-3; unclear D gene. The CDR3 length is 11 residues. V was pared by 2 bases and J by 8 bases, with 4 bases between. Germline CDR1 reads SGHTA; CDR2 reads FQGNSA. The CDR3 bases are TGTGCCAGCAGCTTACGGGACACCATATATTTT. It is translated as CASSLRDTIYF.

V is TRBV7-2 and J is TRBJ2-7; D unresolved. The CDR3 loop spans 14 amino acids. Per germline, CDR1 SGHTA and CDR2 FQGNSA. V was cut by 3 bases and J by 2 bases, with 11 bases left in between. CDR3 amino acids: CASSFGRRTYEQYF. The CDR3 nucleotides read TGTGCCAGCAGCTTCGGTCGACGGACCTACGAGCAGTACTTC.

V usage is TRBV9 and J usage is TRBJ2-1; TRBD2 matches at 7 bases. The germline V gene encodes CDR1 SGDLS and CDR2 YYNGEE. This CDR3 region has 15 residues. Trimming cost V 3 bases and J 4 bases; bases outside gene matches: 7. The DNA for the CDR3 is TGTGCCAGCAGCGCGACTAGCCCTCGATACAATGAGCAGTTCTTC. This gives the protein CASSATSPRYNEQFF.

V gene TRBV19 combines with J gene TRBJ2-3, with no clear D. This CDR3 has 11 amino acids. Germline V gene data show CDR1 as LNHDA and CDR2 as SQIVND (reference sequence). The V end was cut by 4 bases, the J end by 5 bases, with 4 bases between. CDR3 DNA sequence: TGTGCCAGTAGTACGGGAGATACGCAGTATTTT. Residues: CASSTGDTQYF.

The sample holds one count of this clone. This chain joins TRBV4-1 and TRBJ2-7; D is possibly TRBD1 (7 bases). This CDR3 comprises 16 residues. V was cut by 1 base and J by 3 bases, with 16 bases left in between. The germline V gene has CDR1 MGHRA and CDR2 YSYEKL. CDR3 loop: CASSQVAGGQYYEQYF. In DNA form, the CDR3 reads TGCGCCAGCAGCCAAGTCGCCGGGGGACAGTACTACGAGCAGTACTTC.

This sequence joins TRBV28 and TRBJ1-2, with TRBD1 identical over 7 bases. This CDR3 is 14 amino acids long. From germline, CDR1 is MDHEN and CDR2 SYDVKM. The junction had 9 bases not matched to a gene; V was cut back by 5 bases and J by 6 bases. The CDR3 protein is CASSPRTGVNGYTF. The CDR3 DNA reads TGTGCCAGCAGTCCAAGGACAGGAGTTAATGGCTACACCTTC.

This clone has only one observation. V is TRBV30 and J is TRBJ1-4, with D tentatively TRBD1 (6 bases). Looked up from germline, CDR1 is GTSNPN and CDR2 is SVGIG (reference sequence). The CDR3 runs 14 residues. Trimming left V 0 bases short and J 6 bases short, with 11 bases between. The CDR3 is CAWSVGGGDEKLFF. The CDR3 DNA sequence: TGTGCCTGGAGTGTTGGGGGCGGTGATGAAAAACTGTTTTTT.

The rearrangement joins TRBV6-5 to TRBJ2-3; no clear D. Germline V gives CDR1 MNHEY, CDR2 SVGAGI. The CDR3 is made up of 14 amino acids. Trimming left V 0 bases short and J 3 bases short, with 7 bases between. CDR3 DNA sequence: TGTGCCAGCAGTTACTCCCGTAGTACAGATACGCAGTATTTT. Translating it yields CASSYSRSTDTQYF.

The V call is TRBV4-2, the J call TRBJ1-4, with D possibly being TRBD1 (6 bases). The CDR3 extends over 16 amino acids. Trimming took 0 bases from V and 3 from J, leaving 11 bases between them. Germline V gene data show CDR1 as LGHNA and CDR2 as YNFKEQ. CDR3 sequence: CASSQDPAGANEKLFF. The DNA for the CDR3 is TGTGCCAGCAGCCAAGATCCCGCAGGGGCTAATGAAAAACTGTTTTTT.

The chain joins TRBV6-5 to TRBJ2-7; perhaps TRBD2 as D (7 bases). The ends were cut back, 0 bases at V and 2 bases at J, with 14 bases in the middle. The germline CDR1 and CDR2 sequences are MNHEY and SVGAGI. This CDR3 spans 16 amino acids. The CDR3 spells CASSYSIRGAAYEQYF. The CDR3 DNA sequence: TGTGCCAGCAGTTACTCGATCCGGGGGGCCGCCTACGAGCAGTACTTC.